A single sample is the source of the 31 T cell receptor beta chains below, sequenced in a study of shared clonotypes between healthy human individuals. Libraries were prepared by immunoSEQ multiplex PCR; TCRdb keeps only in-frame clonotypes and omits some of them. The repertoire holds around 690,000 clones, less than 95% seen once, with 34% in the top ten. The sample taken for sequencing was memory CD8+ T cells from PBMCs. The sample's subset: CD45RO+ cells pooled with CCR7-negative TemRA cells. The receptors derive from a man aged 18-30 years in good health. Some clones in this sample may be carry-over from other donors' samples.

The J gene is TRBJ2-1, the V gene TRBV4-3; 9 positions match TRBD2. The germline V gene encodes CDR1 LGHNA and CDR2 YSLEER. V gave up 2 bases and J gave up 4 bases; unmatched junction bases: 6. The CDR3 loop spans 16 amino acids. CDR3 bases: TGCGCCAGCAGCCAACCGACTAGCGGTAATTACAATGAGCAGTTCTTC. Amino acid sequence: CASSQPTSGNYNEQFF.

The CDR3 here is CASSLQGFGGELFF. The CDR3, as DNA: TGTGCCAGTAGTTTACAGGGTTTCGGCGGGGAGCTGTTTTTT. The chain has TRBV19 and TRBJ2-2; possible D gene TRBD1, 6 bases. Germline V gives CDR1 LNHDA, CDR2 SQIVND (reference sequence). The CDR3 spans 14 residues. Trimming removed 5 bases from V and 7 bases from J, with 14 bases in between.

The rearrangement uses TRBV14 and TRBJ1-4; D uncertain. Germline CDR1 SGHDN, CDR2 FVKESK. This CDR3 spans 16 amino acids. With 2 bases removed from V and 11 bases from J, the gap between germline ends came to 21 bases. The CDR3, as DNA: TGTGCCAGCAGCCAAATCCCACGGGCCCGGAGGGATAAACTGTTTTTT. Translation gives CASSQIPRARRDKLFF.

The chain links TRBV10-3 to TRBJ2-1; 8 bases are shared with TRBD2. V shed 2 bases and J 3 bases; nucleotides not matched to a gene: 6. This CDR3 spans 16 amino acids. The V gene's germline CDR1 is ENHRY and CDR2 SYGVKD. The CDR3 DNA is TGTGCCATCAGTGAGGGAGTTAGCGGGATCTACAATGAGCAGTTCTTC. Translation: CAISEGVSGIYNEQFF.

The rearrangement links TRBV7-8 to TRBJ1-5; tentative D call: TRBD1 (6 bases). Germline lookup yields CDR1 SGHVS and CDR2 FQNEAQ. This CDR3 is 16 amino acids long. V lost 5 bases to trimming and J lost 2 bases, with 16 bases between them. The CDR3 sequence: CASSPGGGSGNQPQHF. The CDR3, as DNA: TGTGCCAGCAGCCCGGGAGGGGGGTCCGGCAATCAGCCCCAGCATTTT.

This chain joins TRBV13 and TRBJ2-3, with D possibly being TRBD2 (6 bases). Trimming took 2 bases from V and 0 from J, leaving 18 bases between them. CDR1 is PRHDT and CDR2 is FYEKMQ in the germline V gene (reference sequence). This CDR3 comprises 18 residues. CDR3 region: CASSLRRRPGTSTDTQYF. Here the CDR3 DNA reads TGTGCCAGCAGCTTAAGGAGGAGGCCCGGGACTAGCACAGATACGCAGTATTTT.

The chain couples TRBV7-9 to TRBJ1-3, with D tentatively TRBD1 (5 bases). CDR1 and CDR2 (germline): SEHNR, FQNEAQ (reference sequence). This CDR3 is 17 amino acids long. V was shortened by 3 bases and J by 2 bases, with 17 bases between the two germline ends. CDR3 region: CASSLGLEGRAGNTIYF. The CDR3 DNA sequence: TGTGCCAGCAGCTTGGGGCTTGAGGGCAGGGCTGGAAACACCATATATTTT.

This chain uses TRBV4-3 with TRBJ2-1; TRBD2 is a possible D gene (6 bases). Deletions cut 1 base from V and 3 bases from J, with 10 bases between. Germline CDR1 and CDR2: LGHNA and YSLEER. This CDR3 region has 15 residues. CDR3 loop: CASSQALALYNEQFF. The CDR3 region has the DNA TGCGCCAGCAGCCAAGCTCTAGCGCTCTACAATGAGCAGTTCTTC.

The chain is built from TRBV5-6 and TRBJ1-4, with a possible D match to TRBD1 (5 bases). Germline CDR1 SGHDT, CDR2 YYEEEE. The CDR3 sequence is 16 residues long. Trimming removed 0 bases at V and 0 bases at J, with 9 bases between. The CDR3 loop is CASSLGGVATNEKLFF. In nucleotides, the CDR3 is TGTGCCAGCAGCTTGGGAGGGGTCGCAACTAATGAAAAACTGTTTTTT. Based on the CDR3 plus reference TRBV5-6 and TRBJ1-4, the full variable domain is DAGVTQSPTHLIKTRGQQVTLRCSPKSGHDTVSWYQQALGQGPQFIFQYYEEEERQRGNFPDRFSGHQFPNYSSELNVNALLLGDSALYLCASSLGGVATNEKLFFGSGTQLSVL.

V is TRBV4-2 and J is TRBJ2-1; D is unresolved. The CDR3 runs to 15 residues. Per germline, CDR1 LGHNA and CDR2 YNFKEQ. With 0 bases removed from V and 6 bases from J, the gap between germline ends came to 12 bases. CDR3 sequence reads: CASSQDESIRNEQFF. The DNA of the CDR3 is TGTGCCAGCAGCCAAGATGAAAGTATCCGCAATGAGCAGTTCTTC.

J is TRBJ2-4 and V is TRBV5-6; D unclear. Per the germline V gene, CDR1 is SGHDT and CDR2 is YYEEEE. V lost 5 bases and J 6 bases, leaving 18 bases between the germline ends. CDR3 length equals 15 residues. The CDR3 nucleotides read TGTGCCAGCAGTTCGACTGGGTTTGCCGGAAACATTCAGTACTTC. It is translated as CASSSTGFAGNIQYF.

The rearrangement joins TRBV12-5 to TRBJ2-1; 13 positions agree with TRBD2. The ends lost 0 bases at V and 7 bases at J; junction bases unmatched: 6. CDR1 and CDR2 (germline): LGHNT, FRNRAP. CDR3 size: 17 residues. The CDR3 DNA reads TGTGCTAGTGGTTTGGTCGTACTAGCGGGAGGGCCGAATGAGCAGTTCTTC. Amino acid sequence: CASGLVVLAGGPNEQFF.

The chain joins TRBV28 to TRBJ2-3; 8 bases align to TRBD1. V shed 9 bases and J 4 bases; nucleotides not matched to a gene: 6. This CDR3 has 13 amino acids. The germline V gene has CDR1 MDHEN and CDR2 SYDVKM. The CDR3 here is CASETGVPDTQYF. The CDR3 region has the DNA TGTGCCAGTGAGACAGGGGTCCCAGATACGCAGTATTTT.

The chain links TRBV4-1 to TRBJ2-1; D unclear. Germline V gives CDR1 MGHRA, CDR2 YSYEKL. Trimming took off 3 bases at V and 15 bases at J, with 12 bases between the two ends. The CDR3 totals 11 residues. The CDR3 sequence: CASSHLEFVFF. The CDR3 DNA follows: TGCGCCAGCAGCCATTTAGAGTTTGTGTTCTTC.

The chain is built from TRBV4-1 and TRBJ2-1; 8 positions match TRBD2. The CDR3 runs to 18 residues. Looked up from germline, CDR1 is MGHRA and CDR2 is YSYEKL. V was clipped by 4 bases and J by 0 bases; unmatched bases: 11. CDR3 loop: CASSRPRSGGPSYNEQFF. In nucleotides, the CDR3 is TGCGCCAGCAGCCGACCGAGGAGCGGGGGCCCCTCCTACAATGAGCAGTTCTTC.

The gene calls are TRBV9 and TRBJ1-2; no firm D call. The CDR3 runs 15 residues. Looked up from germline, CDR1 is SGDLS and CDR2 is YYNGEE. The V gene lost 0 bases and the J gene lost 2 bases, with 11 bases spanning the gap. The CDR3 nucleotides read TGTGCCAGCAGCGTAGTGGAGACGGGGAACTATGGCTACACCTTC. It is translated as CASSVVETGNYGYTF. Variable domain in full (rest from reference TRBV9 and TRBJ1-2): DSGVTQTPKHLITATGQRVTLRCSPRSGDLSVYWYQQSLDQGLQFLIQYYNGEERAKGNILERFSAQQFPDLHSELNLSSLELGDSALYFCASSVVETGNYGYTFGSGTRLTVV.

The CDR3, as DNA: TGTGCCAGCAGCCTAGGGCGGCCTTACAATGAGCAGTTCTTC. Encoded protein: CASSLGRPYNEQFF. The V gene is TRBV27, the J gene TRBJ2-1; D is uncertain. Trimming removed 6 bases at V and 4 bases at J, with 13 bases between. Germline V gene lookup returns CDR1 MNHEY and CDR2 SMNVEV (reference sequence). This CDR3 has 14 residues.

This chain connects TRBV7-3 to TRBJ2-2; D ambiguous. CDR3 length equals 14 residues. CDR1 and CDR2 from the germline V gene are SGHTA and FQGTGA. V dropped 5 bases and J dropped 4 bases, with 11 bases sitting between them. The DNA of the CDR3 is TGTGCCAGCAGCATGGGCCCAACCACCGGGGAGCTGTTTTTT. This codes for CASSMGPTTGELFF.

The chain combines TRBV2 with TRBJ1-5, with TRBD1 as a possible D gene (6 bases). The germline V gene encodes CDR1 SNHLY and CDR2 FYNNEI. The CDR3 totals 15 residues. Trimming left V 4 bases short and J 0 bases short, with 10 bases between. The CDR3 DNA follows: TGTGCCAGCAGTGGGACAGATAATAGCAATCAGCCCCAGCATTTT. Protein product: CASSGTDNSNQPQHF.

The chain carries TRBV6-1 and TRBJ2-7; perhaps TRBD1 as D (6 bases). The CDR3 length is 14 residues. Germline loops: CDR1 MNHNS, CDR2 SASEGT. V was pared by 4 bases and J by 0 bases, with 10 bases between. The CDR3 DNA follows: TGTGCCAGCAGTGGGACAGCGTTCTCCTACGAGCAGTACTTC. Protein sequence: CASSGTAFSYEQYF.

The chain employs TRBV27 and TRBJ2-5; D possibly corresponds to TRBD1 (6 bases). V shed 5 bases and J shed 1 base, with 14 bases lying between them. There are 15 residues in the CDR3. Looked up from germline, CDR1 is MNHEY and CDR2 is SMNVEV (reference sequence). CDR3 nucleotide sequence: TGTGCCAGCAGTGGGTTTCAGGGGTCCCAAGAGACCCAGTACTTC. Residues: CASSGFQGSQETQYF.

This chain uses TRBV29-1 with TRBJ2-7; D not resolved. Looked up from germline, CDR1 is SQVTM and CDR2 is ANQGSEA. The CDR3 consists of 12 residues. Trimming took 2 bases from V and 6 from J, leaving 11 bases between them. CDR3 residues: CSVEFGAGEQYF. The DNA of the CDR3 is TGCAGCGTTGAATTCGGAGCCGGCGAGCAGTACTTC.

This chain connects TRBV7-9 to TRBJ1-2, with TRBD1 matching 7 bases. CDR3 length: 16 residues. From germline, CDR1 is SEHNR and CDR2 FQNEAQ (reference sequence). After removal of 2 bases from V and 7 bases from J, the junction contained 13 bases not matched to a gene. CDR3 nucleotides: TGTGCCAGCAGCTTAAGTGGGACAGTAAGGCGCGGTGGCTACACCTTC. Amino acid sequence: CASSLSGTVRRGGYTF.

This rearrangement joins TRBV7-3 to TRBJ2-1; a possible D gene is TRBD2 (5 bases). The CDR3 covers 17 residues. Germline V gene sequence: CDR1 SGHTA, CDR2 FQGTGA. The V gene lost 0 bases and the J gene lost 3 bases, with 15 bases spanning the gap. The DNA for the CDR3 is TGTGCCAGCAGCTTAACTCTCGGCGGGCTGGGCTACAATGAGCAGTTCTTC. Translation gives CASSLTLGGLGYNEQFF.

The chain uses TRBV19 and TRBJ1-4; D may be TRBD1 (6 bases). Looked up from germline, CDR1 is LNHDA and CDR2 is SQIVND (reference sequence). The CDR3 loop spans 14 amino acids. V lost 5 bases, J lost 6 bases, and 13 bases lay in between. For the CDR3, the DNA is TGTGCCAGTAGTTTCGCGGGGGCCGATGAAAAACTGTTTTTT. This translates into CASSFAGADEKLFF.

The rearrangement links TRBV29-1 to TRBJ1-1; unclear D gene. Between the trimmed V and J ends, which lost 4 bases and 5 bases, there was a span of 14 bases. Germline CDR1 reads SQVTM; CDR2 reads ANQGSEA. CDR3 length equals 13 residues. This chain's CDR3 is CSVVPEGKTEAFF. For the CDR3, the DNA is TGCAGCGTTGTTCCGGAAGGTAAAACTGAAGCTTTCTTT.

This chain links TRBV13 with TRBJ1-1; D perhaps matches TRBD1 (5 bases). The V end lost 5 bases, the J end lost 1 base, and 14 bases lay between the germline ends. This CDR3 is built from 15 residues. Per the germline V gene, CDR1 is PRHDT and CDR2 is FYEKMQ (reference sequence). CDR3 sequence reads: CASSRAGEGNTEAFF. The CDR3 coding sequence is TGTGCCAGCAGCCGAGCGGGGGAGGGGAACACTGAAGCTTTCTTT.

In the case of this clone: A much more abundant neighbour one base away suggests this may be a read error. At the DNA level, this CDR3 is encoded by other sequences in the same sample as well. The CDR3 protein is CASSDSGGADTQYF. Here the CDR3 DNA reads TGTGCCAGCAGTGACTCGGGGGGGGCAGATACGCAGTATTTT. The gene calls are TRBV6-4 and TRBJ2-3; 7 nucleotides match TRBD2. CDR1 MRHNA and CDR2 SNTAGT come from the germline V gene. This CDR3 comprises 14 residues. With V trimmed by 0 bases and J by 4 bases, 1 base remained unmatched.

The CDR3 region has the DNA TGTGCCAGCACCCCAGGGCTGGTCAGATCAATGGCGGGGAGGAACACTGAAGCTTTCTTT. It encodes CASTPGLVRSMAGRNTEAFF. The chain couples TRBV27 to TRBJ1-1; a possible D gene is TRBD1 (5 bases). The CDR3 runs to 20 residues. The germline gives CDR1 MNHEY, CDR2 SMNVEV (reference sequence). V was trimmed by 7 bases and J by 1 base, leaving 31 bases between them.

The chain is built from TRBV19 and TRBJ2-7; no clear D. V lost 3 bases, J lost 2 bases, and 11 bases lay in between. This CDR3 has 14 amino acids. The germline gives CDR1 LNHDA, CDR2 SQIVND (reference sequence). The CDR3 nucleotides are TGTGCCAGTAGTATCCGAGGCAGAACCTACGAGCAGTACTTC. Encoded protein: CASSIRGRTYEQYF. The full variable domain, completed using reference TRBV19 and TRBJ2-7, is DGGITQSPKYLFRKEGQNVTLSCEQNLNHDAMYWYRQDPGQGLRLIYYSQIVNDFQKGDIAEGYSVSREKKESFPLTVTSAQKNPTAFYLCASSIRGRTYEQYFGPGTRLTVT.

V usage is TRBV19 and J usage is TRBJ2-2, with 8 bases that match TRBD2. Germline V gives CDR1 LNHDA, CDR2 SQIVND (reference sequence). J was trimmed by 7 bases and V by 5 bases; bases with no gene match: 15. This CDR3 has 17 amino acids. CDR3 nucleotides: TGTGCCAGTAGTGTGACCCCGGGACTAGGGGCGGACGGGGAGCTGTTTTTT. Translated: CASSVTPGLGADGELFF.